Sequencing of this TCR beta chain was carried out in a study of shared clonotypes between healthy human individuals. Unmatched junction bases numbered 9, after V lost 4 bases and J lost 5 bases. CDR1 and CDR2 (germline): KGHSH, LQKENI. CDR3 length: 15 amino acids. This clone was counted a few times. Assay used: immunoSEQ multiplex PCR; TCRdb lists only in-frame clones, some missing. This sample carries around 1 million clones, 70% to 85% of them seen once, and the ten largest clones take about 1.5%. Sequencing used memory CD4+ T cells sorted from blood. The subset: CD45RA-negative fraction. This TCR was recovered from a man in his late teens or twenties in good health. This sequence joins TRBV18 and TRBJ2-7; TRBD2 agrees at 9 bases. CDR3 sequence reads: CASSRSSGNRNEQYF. The CDR3 nucleotides are TGTGCCAGCTCACGGTCTAGCGGGAATAGGAACGAGCAGTACTTC.